These T cell receptor beta chains were read from a single sample in a study of cytomegalovirus exposure and HLA in healthy donors. Data came from immunoSEQ multiplex PCR; TCRdb stores just in-frame clones and leaves some out. The sample has some 150,000 clones; roughly 78% are singletons. What was sequenced was PBMCs. All receptors come from a man younger than 35 in good health and CMV-seropositive. The CDR3 runs from the conserved cysteine through the conserved F or W. A D gene is named only where the DNA matches it firmly. Rows give clone size only sometimes, using once, few, many, or a class for an expanded clone.

D gene | J gene | clone size | V gene | CDR3 DNA | CDR3 protein
TRBD2 | TRBJ2-7 | - | TRBV30 | TGTGCCTGGAGTCTAGCGGGAGGAAGAAGGGGCTACGAGCAGTACTTC | CAWSLAGGRRGYEQYF
- | TRBJ1-6 | - | TRBV9 | TGTGCCAGCAGCGTAGAGATCGGGGGGAATTCACCCCTCCACTTT | CASSVEIGGNSPLHF
- | TRBJ2-2 | once | TRBV28 | TGTGCCAGCAGTTCCTCGGGGGCCGGGGAGCTGTTTTTT | CASSSSGAGELFF
TRBD1 | TRBJ2-1 | few | TRBV19 | TGTGCCGTCAGTCCCGGGACAGGGGGTCGTCTGGAGCAGTTCTTC | CAVSPGTGGRLEQFF
- | TRBJ1-1 | - | TRBV7-9 | TGTGCCAGCAGCTTCAACGGGGAGATGAACACTGAAGCTTTCTTT | CASSFNGEMNTEAFF
- | TRBJ1-1 | few | TRBV25-1 | TGTGCCAGCAGTGAATACAGGGGAGAGGAAGCTTTCTTT | CASSEYRGEEAFF
- | TRBJ2-4 | - | TRBV2 | TGTGCCAGCAGTAGGGAGGTCCTAGCCAAAAACATTCAGTACTTC | CASSREVLAKNIQYF
TRBD1 | TRBJ1-5 | - | TRBV27 | TGTGCCAGCAGTTCACAGGGGGCAGGCAATCAGCCCCAGCATTTT | CASSSQGAGNQPQHF
- | TRBJ1-1 | - | TRBV6-5 | TGTGCCAGCAGTGCCCGGGTGGGCACTGAAGCTTTCTTT | CASSARVGTEAFF
- | TRBJ1-2 | - | TRBV20-1 | TGCAGTGCTAGGCCCGGTGGCTACACCTTC | CSARPGGYTF
TRBD1 | TRBJ2-6 | - | TRBV5-1 | TGCGCCAGCACCCATGGGACAGGGGCACTTTCTGGGGCCAACGTCCTGACTTTC | CASTHGTGALSGANVLTF
TRBD1 | TRBJ1-4 | - | TRBV19 | TGTGCCAGTAGTATTGGGACAGTCCGTTCTAATGAAAAACTGTTTTTT | CASSIGTVRSNEKLFF
TRBD2 | TRBJ2-1 | - | TRBV27 | TGTGCCAGCAGTTCCCCGGGACTAGCGGGAGGGTCGGGTGAGCAGTTCTTC | CASSSPGLAGGSGEQFF
TRBD2 | TRBJ2-3 | - | TRBV7-9 | TGTGCCAGCAGGCGGGAGAAGGATACGCAGTATTTT | CASRREKDTQYF
- | TRBJ1-5 | - | TRBV6-1 | TGTGCCAGCAGTGTCACGGTTTATAGCAATCAGCCCCAGCATTTT | CASSVTVYSNQPQHF
TRBD2 | TRBJ2-1 | - | TRBV2 | TGTGCCAGCAGTGAATCGGGACTAGCGGGAGATAATGAGCAGTTCTTC | CASSESGLAGDNEQFF
- | TRBJ1-6 | - | TRBV10-1 | TGCGCCAGCAGCGAGACAAGATGGTCACCCCTCCACTTT | CASSETRWSPLHF
- | TRBJ2-4 | - | TRBV28 | TGTGCCAGCAGTTTAAGACAGTCCGGAAACATTCAGTACTTC | CASSLRQSGNIQYF
- | TRBJ1-1 | - | TRBV11-2 | TGTGCCAGCAAACGGGGTCGGGGGGGGAACACTGAAGCTTTCTTT | CASKRGRGGNTEAFF
- | TRBJ1-5 | - | TRBV11-2 | TGTGCCAGCAGCCGCGGACTGGGAAGCAATCAGCCCCAGCATTTT | CASSRGLGSNQPQHF
- | TRBJ1-1 | few | TRBV25-1 | TGTGCCAGCAGCAAATCCACAGGGATAATGAACACTGAAGCTTTCTTT | CASSKSTGIMNTEAFF
TRBD1 | TRBJ1-2 | - | TRBV6-6 | TGTGCCAGCAGTCAGGGGGTAGGGTATGGCTACACCTTC | CASSQGVGYGYTF
- | TRBJ2-5 | once | TRBV2 | TGTGCCAGCAGTGAAGCGCGAAGAGCCGGCCAAGAGACCCAGTACTTC | CASSEARRAGQETQYF
TRBD1 | TRBJ2-1 | - | TRBV5-1 | TGCGCCAGCGCACCGGGACAGGGTTTAAACTATGAGCAGTTCTTC | CASAPGQGLNYEQFF
- | TRBJ1-2 | - | TRBV7-9 | TGTGCCAGCAGCTTAGCACCAGTTAACTATGGCTACACCTTC | CASSLAPVNYGYTF
TRBD1 | TRBJ2-7 | - | TRBV19 | TGTGCCAGTAGTCTTCGGACAGGTTCCTACGAGCAGTACTTC | CASSLRTGSYEQYF
- | TRBJ2-1 | - | TRBV7-6 | TGTGCCAGCAGCTTAAAGCGGCAGAGCTCCTACAATGAGCAGTTCTTC | CASSLKRQSSYNEQFF
TRBD1 | TRBJ1-6 | - | TRBV2 | TGTGCCAGCACTGGACAGGGTTATAATTCACCCCTCCACTTT | CASTGQGYNSPLHF
TRBD2 | TRBJ2-5 | - | TRBV9 | TGTGCCAGCAGCCCTCGGACACGGGAGGGGGAGACCCAGTACTTC | CASSPRTREGETQYF
- | TRBJ1-3 | once | TRBV11-2 | TGTGCCAGCAGCTTAGTAGAGGGCAGCTCTGGAAACACCATATATTTT | CASSLVEGSSGNTIYF
TRBD2 | TRBJ2-5 | - | TRBV14 | TGTGCCAGCAGCCAGTCAGCGGGATTGGCCCAAGAGACCCAGTACTTC | CASSQSAGLAQETQYF
TRBD1 | TRBJ2-2 | once | TRBV5-1 | TGCGCCAGCAGCCAACAGGGGGCGAACACCGGGGAGCTGTTTTTT | CASSQQGANTGELFF
TRBD2 | TRBJ2-3 | - | TRBV27 | TGTGCCAGCAGTTGGGGGACTAGCGGGGCGGATACGCAGTATTTT | CASSWGTSGADTQYF
TRBD2 | TRBJ2-2 | - | TRBV29-1 | TGCAGCGTTCGGACTAGCGGTGCCGGGGAGCTGTTTTTT | CSVRTSGAGELFF
- | TRBJ2-3 | once | TRBV27 | TGTGCCAGCAGTTTATTCTCCCTATCGAGCACAGATACGCAGTATTTT | CASSLFSLSSTDTQYF
- | TRBJ2-7 | - | TRBV5-8 | TGTGCCACCTCTCTAGGATCCTACGAGCAGTACTTC | CATSLGSYEQYF
- | TRBJ1-2 | - | TRBV6-5 | TGTGCCAGCAGTTTTCAGGGGGGCTACACCTTC | CASSFQGGYTF
TRBD1 | TRBJ1-3 | - | TRBV6-5 | TGTGCCAGCACCCCATACGGACAGGGCGAAAACACCATATATTTT | CASTPYGQGENTIYF
- | TRBJ2-7 | - | TRBV19 | TGTGCCAGTAGTATTGGGCAGGGGGGATACGAGCAGTACTTC | CASSIGQGGYEQYF
- | TRBJ1-1 | - | TRBV19 | TGTGCCAGTACGAGGAACACTGAAGCTTTCTTT | CASTRNTEAFF
TRBD1 | TRBJ1-2 | few | TRBV6-5 | TGTGCCAGCAGTTACTCGACAGGGAATGGATATGGCTACACCTTC | CASSYSTGNGYGYTF
TRBD2 | TRBJ2-7 | few | TRBV28 | TGTGCCAGCAGTCAGACTAGCGGAGCCTCCTACGAGCAGTACTTC | CASSQTSGASYEQYF
TRBD2 | TRBJ2-1 | - | TRBV10-3 | TGTGCCATCAGTGAAGGGGTAGCGGGATACTACAATGAGCAGTTCTTC | CAISEGVAGYYNEQFF
TRBD1 | TRBJ1-1 | - | TRBV28 | TGTGCCAGCAGTTCCTGGACAGGGCTCAACACTGAAGCTTTCTTT | CASSSWTGLNTEAFF
- | TRBJ1-4 | - | TRBV18 | TGTGCCAGCTCACAACAGTATAATGAAAAACTGTTTTTT | CASSQQYNEKLFF
- | TRBJ2-7 | - | TRBV11-2 | TGTGCCAGCAGCTTAGCGGTGCAGTACTTC | CASSLAVQYF
- | TRBJ2-1 | - | TRBV28 | TGTGCCAGCAGTCCATGGGGTGGTGGGGCGGAGCAGTTCTTC | CASSPWGGGAEQFF
TRBD1 | TRBJ1-4 | - | TRBV10-3 | TGTGCCATCAGTGAGTCGATTGGGACAGGGGAAAAACTGTTTTTT | CAISESIGTGEKLFF
TRBD1 | TRBJ2-7 | - | TRBV5-4 | TGTGCCAGCAGCGGGGACAGGGTCTACGAGCAGTACTTC | CASSGDRVYEQYF
- | TRBJ1-2 | once | TRBV6-5 | TGTGCCAGCAGCCAGAACCTCATGAATGGCTACACCTTC | CASSQNLMNGYTF
- | TRBJ2-3 | - | TRBV5-1 | TGCGCCAGCAGCTCTCAGGGTACCGGAGATACGCAGTATTTT | CASSSQGTGDTQYF
- | TRBJ2-5 | - | TRBV19 | TGTGCCAGTAGCCCACAGGGACAAGAGACCCAGTACTTC | CASSPQGQETQYF
- | TRBJ1-5 | - | TRBV2 | TGTGCCAGCAGTGAAGCGTTGGGGCAGGGCAGGCAGCCCCAGCATTTT | CASSEALGQGRQPQHF
TRBD2 | TRBJ2-1 | - | TRBV2 | TGTGCCAGCAGTGTCCTAGCGGGAGGGAGGCGCAATGAGCAGTTCTTC | CASSVLAGGRRNEQFF
TRBD2 | TRBJ2-2 | - | TRBV6-5 | TGTGCCAGCAGTCGACTAGCGGGAGATACCGGGGAGCTGTTTTTT | CASSRLAGDTGELFF